The 30 T cell receptor beta chains listed next were all sequenced from one sample in a study of T cell responses to AZD1222 COVID-19 vaccine. Here immunoSEQ multiplex PCR was the method, and the copy in TCRdb shows in-frame clones only, minus some. This table holds about 120,000 clones, 70% to 85% found once. The input for sequencing was peripheral blood, taken on day 0 of AZD1222 vaccination. Source of these receptors: an adult in good health.

This chain connects TRBV28 to TRBJ2-7; D gene uncertain. CDR1 is MDHEN, CDR2 SYDVKM, per germline. V lost 1 base to trimming and J lost 0 bases, with 16 bases between them. The CDR3 covers 17 residues. CDR3 DNA: TGTGCCAGCAGTTTATCGGTCCACAGCCCGACCTCCTACGAGCAGTACTTC. It encodes CASSLSVHSPTSYEQYF.

This clone has a single count. The CDR3 protein is CASSLAPMSGNTIYF. As DNA, the CDR3 is TGTGCCAGCAGCTTAGCCCCAATGTCTGGAAACACCATATATTTT. The chain couples TRBV7-6 to TRBJ1-3; the D is unclear. V dropped 0 bases and J dropped 1 base, with 7 bases sitting between them. CDR3 length: 15 residues. In germline, CDR1 is SGHVS, CDR2 FNYEAQ. Full variable domain (remainder filled in from reference TRBV7-6 and TRBJ1-3): GAGVSQSPRYKVTKRGQDVALRCDPISGHVSLYWYRQALGQGPEFLTYFNYEAQQDKSGLPNDRFSAERPEGSISTLTIQRTEQRDSAMYRCASSLAPMSGNTIYFGEGSWLTVV.

The chain has TRBV5-6 and TRBJ1-5; tentative D call: TRBD1 (5 bases). Germline CDR1 reads SGHDT; CDR2 reads YYEEEE. The CDR3 covers 12 residues. V lost 4 bases and J 6 bases, leaving 8 bases between the germline ends. The CDR3 region has the DNA TGTGCCAGCAGCCGAGGGGCTCAGCCCCAGCATTTT. It translates to CASSRGAQPQHF.

This chain links TRBV7-2 with TRBJ2-7; D not certain. Germline V gene data show CDR1 as SGHTA and CDR2 as FQGNSA. The V end was cut by 5 bases, the J end by 7 bases, with 18 bases between. The CDR3 has 14 amino acids. The CDR3 reads CASSPSGFVGEQYF. DNA of the CDR3: TGTGCCAGCAGCCCGTCCGGGTTTGTAGGGGAGCAGTACTTC.

The gene calls are TRBV11-2 and TRBJ1-2; the D gene is possibly TRBD1 (6 bases). This CDR3 spans 14 amino acids. With 5 bases removed from V and 7 bases from J, the gap between germline ends came to 17 bases. The germline CDR1 and CDR2 sequences are SGHAT and FQNNGV. The CDR3: CASSLPTGKGGYTF. CDR3 in DNA: TGTGCCAGCAGCCTACCTACAGGGAAGGGTGGCTACACCTTC.

The gene calls are TRBV3-1 (or the pseudogene TRBV3-2) and TRBJ1-3; D not resolved. This CDR3 is 14 amino acids long. V lost 4 bases and J 7 bases, leaving 14 bases between the germline ends. From germline, CDR1 is LGHDT and CDR2 YNNKEL (reference sequence). The chain's CDR3 is CASSPSGSGNTIYF. The CDR3, as DNA: TGTGCCAGCAGCCCGTCGGGCTCGGGGAACACCATATATTTT.

The chain employs TRBV4-2 and TRBJ1-5; unclear D gene. The CDR3 has 14 amino acids. V dropped 0 bases and J dropped 6 bases, with 9 bases sitting between them. Germline CDR1 LGHNA, CDR2 YNFKEQ. The CDR3 DNA reads TGTGCCAGCAGCCAAGATTGGGCTTCTCAGCCCCAGCATTTT. Translated, it gives CASSQDWASQPQHF.

This sequence joins TRBV9 and TRBJ1-2, with a tentative D call TRBD1 (5 bases). Germline CDR1 reads SGDLS; CDR2 reads YYNGEE. The CDR3 sequence is 13 residues long. V lost 4 bases and J lost 3, with 10 bases in between. CDR3 protein: CASSPRVDYGYTF. The CDR3 bases are TGTGCCAGCAGCCCCAGGGTAGACTATGGCTACACCTTC.

The chain combines TRBV15 with TRBJ2-6; D gene ambiguous. Trimming cost V 5 bases and J 4 bases, with 12 bases left between them. Per germline, CDR1 LNHNV and CDR2 YYDKDF (reference sequence). The CDR3 spans 15 residues. CDR3 bases: TGTGCCACCAGCGCCAAGGGTTCCGGGGCCAACGTCCTGACTTTC. Amino acid sequence: CATSAKGSGANVLTF.

V usage is TRBV4-1 and J usage is TRBJ1-5, with TRBD1 identical over 7 bases. Germline CDR1 and CDR2: MGHRA and YSYEKL. V was clipped by 4 bases and J by 1 base; unmatched bases: 1. The CDR3 loop spans 14 amino acids. The CDR3 loop reads CASSPGQSNQPQHF. DNA for the CDR3: TGCGCCAGCAGCCCGGGACAGAGCAATCAGCCCCAGCATTTT.

The chain is built from TRBV4-1 and TRBJ1-1, with D possibly TRBD1 on 6 matching bases. The V end was cut by 2 bases, the J end by 2 bases, with 12 bases between. Germline CDR1 is MGHRA and CDR2 is YSYEKL. This CDR3 is built from 15 residues. CDR3 protein: CASSQSRGANTEAFF. The CDR3 DNA sequence: TGCGCCAGCAGCCAAAGCCGGGGGGCTAACACTGAAGCTTTCTTT.

The J gene is TRBJ1-1, the V gene TRBV19; D call uncertain. Germline lookup yields CDR1 LNHDA and CDR2 SQIVND (reference sequence). The CDR3 has 14 amino acids. The V end was cut by 6 bases, the J end by 4 bases, with 15 bases between. The CDR3 coding sequence is TGTGCCAGTAGCACACAGCTGCCGAGCACTGAAGCTTTCTTT. Translation gives CASSTQLPSTEAFF.

The chain links TRBV12-3 or TRBV12-4 to TRBJ1-1; D remains ambiguous. This CDR3 has 13 residues. The V end was cut by 2 bases, the J end by 8 bases, with 12 bases between. The DNA for the CDR3 is TGTGCCAGCAGTTTATTGTCCCCCCCGGAAGCTTTCTTT. It encodes CASSLLSPPEAFF.

This chain links TRBV2 with TRBJ2-1; no clear D. Looked up from germline, CDR1 is SNHLY and CDR2 is FYNNEI. The CDR3 runs 14 residues. Trimming took 8 bases from V and 8 from J, leaving 19 bases between them. The CDR3 nucleotides are TGTGCCAGCGGCCCGGTGGAATCAGGTGATGAGCAGTTCTTC. Protein product: CASGPVESGDEQFF.

The chain employs TRBV5-8 and TRBJ1-2; D gene uncertain. The CDR3 is 16 residues long. CDR1 is SGHTS, CDR2 YDEGEE, per germline. Trimming took 6 bases from V and 2 from J, leaving 20 bases between them. CDR3 loop: CASIVQGYRGNYGYTF. The CDR3 coding sequence is TGTGCCAGCATCGTCCAAGGCTATCGGGGAAACTATGGCTACACCTTC.

The genes are TRBV10-2 and TRBJ2-7, with TRBD2 matching 7 bases. CDR1 WSHSY and CDR2 SAAADI come from the germline V gene. V was pared by 10 bases and J by 4 bases, with 13 bases of the junction left unmatched. CDR3 length equals 14 residues. The chain's CDR3 is CATSEPAGPYEQYF. The CDR3 region has the DNA TGCGCCACGTCCGAACCAGCGGGGCCTTACGAGCAGTACTTC.

V gene TRBV7-3 combines with J gene TRBJ2-1, with TRBD2 matching 9 bases. Germline lookup yields CDR1 SGHTA and CDR2 FQGTGA. V was pared by 5 bases and J by 1 base, with 6 bases of the junction left unmatched. This CDR3 region has 16 residues. The CDR3 nucleotides read TGTGCCAGCAGCACTATAGCGGGGGTATCCTACAATGAGCAGTTCTTC. It specifies CASSTIAGVSYNEQFF.

The chain joins TRBV11-2 to TRBJ2-7, with TRBD2 matching over 8 bases. This CDR3 is built from 16 residues. Germline V lookup: CDR1 SGHAT, CDR2 FQNNGV. Germline trimming cut 4 bases from V and 4 bases from J; bases unmatched to any gene: 12. Written as DNA, the CDR3 is TGTGCCAGCAGCTCCCTCCGGGGGGGCAGGGATTACGAGCAGTACTTC. This sequence encodes CASSSLRGGRDYEQYF.

The V call is TRBV7-2, the J call TRBJ2-3; no definite D call. Germline CDR1 and CDR2: SGHTA and FQGNSA. The CDR3 contains 15 residues. The V end lost 6 bases, the J end lost 0 bases, and 13 bases lay between the germline ends. The DNA of the CDR3 is TGTGCCAGCAGAAGGACGGCAGCTAGCACAGATACGCAGTATTTT. Its translation: CASRRTAASTDTQYF.

V usage is TRBV18 and J usage is TRBJ1-1; 7 nucleotides match TRBD1. Germline CDR1 is KGHSH and CDR2 is LQKENI. The CDR3 length is 16 residues. The J segment lost 1 base and the V segment lost 4 bases, leaving 9 bases of the junction unmatched. Here the CDR3 DNA reads TGTGCCAGCTCACGGGAAGTAGGGGGCGCGAACACTGAAGCTTTCTTT. This codes for CASSREVGGANTEAFF.

The chain has TRBV7-2 and TRBJ2-5, with no clear D. The germline V and J ends were trimmed by 5 bases and 4 bases, with 11 bases remaining between them. Per the germline V gene, CDR1 is SGHTA and CDR2 is FQGNSA. The CDR3 is 13 residues long. The CDR3 sequence is CASSPGPRETQYF. DNA for the CDR3: TGTGCCAGCAGCCCCGGGCCCCGAGAGACCCAGTACTTC.

The chain combines TRBV6-1 with TRBJ2-7; no clear D gene. With 2 bases removed from V and 3 bases from J, the gap between germline ends came to 8 bases. CDR1 and CDR2 (germline): MNHNS, SASEGT. The CDR3 sequence is 13 residues long. The CDR3 coding sequence is TGTGCCAGCAGTGAAACCGGAAACTACGAGCAGTACTTC. This codes for CASSETGNYEQYF.

V usage is TRBV6-5 and J usage is TRBJ2-2; D gene unclear. The CDR3 has 12 residues. Trimming shortened V by 6 bases and J by 5 bases, and 7 bases separated the two germline ends. CDR1 is MNHEY, CDR2 SVGAGI, per germline. The CDR3 DNA is TGTGCCAGCAGAAGGGAAACCGGGGAGCTGTTTTTT. It is translated as CASRRETGELFF.

This chain uses TRBV24-1 with TRBJ1-1; a possible D gene is TRBD1 (5 bases). Trimming cost V 10 bases and J 5 bases, with 16 bases left between them. CDR1 is KGHDR and CDR2 is SFDVKD in the germline V gene. This CDR3 has 13 amino acids. CDR3 protein: CATKGPGQTEAFF. CDR3 nucleotides: TGTGCCACTAAGGGTCCAGGGCAGACTGAAGCTTTCTTT.

The chain links TRBV6-5 to TRBJ1-1; D is uncertain. The CDR3 has 14 amino acids. Trimming cost V 0 bases and J 5 bases, with 10 bases left between them. Germline CDR1 is MNHEY and CDR2 is SVGAGI. The CDR3 region has the DNA TGTGCCAGCAGTTACTCGACGGAAGGAACTGAAGCTTTCTTT. This encodes CASSYSTEGTEAFF.

This chain links TRBV5-1 with TRBJ1-4; 7 bases are a match to TRBD1. The V segment lost 4 bases and the J segment 8 bases; nucleotides outside the gene matches: 11. The CDR3 totals 15 residues. Germline CDR1 is SGHRS and CDR2 is YFSETQ. The CDR3 DNA sequence: TGCGCCAGCAGCCCTGGCTCAGGGGGTGCGGAAAAACTGTTTTTT. It specifies CASSPGSGGAEKLFF.

V is TRBV28 and J is TRBJ1-3, with 9 bases aligning to TRBD1. With 6 bases clipped from V and 8 bases from J, the junction kept 8 bases outside the gene matches. The CDR3 loop spans 14 amino acids. Per the germline V gene, CDR1 is MDHEN and CDR2 is SYDVKM. The DNA for the CDR3 is TGTGCCAGCAGCGGACAGGGGATTTTAGACACCATATATTTT. Translated: CASSGQGILDTIYF.

The chain combines TRBV10-3 with TRBJ2-3; D is undetermined. The CDR3 loop spans 12 amino acids. Trimming took 3 bases from V and 6 from J, leaving 7 bases between them. CDR1 ENHRY and CDR2 SYGVKD come from the germline V gene. Here the CDR3 DNA reads TGTGCCATCAGTGAAGCTTGGGATACGCAGTATTTT. The encoded protein is CAISEAWDTQYF.

V usage is TRBV4-1 and J usage is TRBJ1-1, with D possibly TRBD1 on 6 matching bases. Germline V gene sequence: CDR1 MGHRA, CDR2 YSYEKL. CDR3 length: 15 amino acids. V shed 1 base and J shed 0 bases, with 9 bases lying between them. CDR3 amino acids: CASSQAGGLNTEAFF. The CDR3 DNA follows: TGCGCCAGCAGCCAAGCTGGGGGGCTGAACACTGAAGCTTTCTTT.

The V gene is TRBV19, the J gene TRBJ2-2; D unresolved. V shed 10 bases and J shed 1 base, with 10 bases lying between them. CDR3 size: 13 residues. Germline assignment: CDR1 LNHDA and CDR2 SQIVND (reference sequence). The DNA of the CDR3 is TGTGCCATTAAGAATTGGAACACCGGGGAGCTGTTTTTT. Amino acid sequence: CAIKNWNTGELFF.